This T cell receptor beta chain was identified during a study of cytomegalovirus exposure and HLA in healthy donors. A remark on this clone: Antigen specificity is unknown.

V lost 3 bases and J lost 7, with 11 bases in between. The CDR3 is 12 amino acids. The V gene's germline CDR1 is SGHNT and CDR2 YYREEE (reference sequence). PCR used 60 Vbeta primers and 13 Jbeta primers. Data came from immunoSEQ multiplex PCR; TCRdb stores just in-frame clones and leaves some out. This sample has fewer than 85,000 clones, with about 79% found just once. Findings and caveats of the study: Listed as cytomegalovirus-associated were 150 or so TCR beta chains. Under in vitro conditions, a few CMV-associated chains were confirmed as specific for CMV antigens.

Source material: PBMCs. This receptor was identified in a male donor in good health and CMV-seropositive. The chain is built from TRBV5-4 and TRBJ2-7; D is unresolved. CDR3 bases: TGTGCCAGCAGCTATGGTCCTACGGAGCAGTACTTC. Its translation: CASSYGPTEQYF.